Presented here are 14 T cell receptor beta chains from one specimen sequenced in a study of blood T cell repertoires in COVID-19. TCRdb's table, derived via immunoSEQ multiplex PCR, lists solely in-frame clones and lacks some. The table shows 80,000 to 90,000 clones, with around 83% occurring only once. Sequences were obtained from peripheral blood. The receptors were gathered from a woman in her seventies with acute or convalescent COVID-19.

This chain links TRBV14 with TRBJ2-3; the D gene is possibly TRBD2 (5 bases). V lost 1 base and J 3 bases, leaving 8 bases between the germline ends. From germline, CDR1 is SGHDN and CDR2 FVKESK. The CDR3 extends over 14 amino acids. The CDR3 spells CASSQGTLTDTQYF. CDR3 coding DNA: TGTGCCAGCAGCCAAGGGACTTTAACAGATACGCAGTATTTT.

V is TRBV30 and J is TRBJ1-1, with TRBD1 matching 9 bases. Losses at the gene ends were 5 bases for V and 0 bases for J; bases not matched to a gene: 13. Germline V lookup: CDR1 GTSNPN, CDR2 SVGIG (reference sequence). The CDR3 length is 17 residues. The CDR3 DNA sequence: TGTGCCTGGTCCCGACAGGGGGGAGACGGACTGAACACTGAAGCTTTCTTT. This translates into CAWSRQGGDGLNTEAFF.

The chain employs TRBV5-1 and TRBJ1-1; D gene unclear. The length of the CDR3 is 15 residues. In germline, CDR1 is SGHRS, CDR2 YFSETQ. V lost 4 bases and J 8 bases, leaving 21 bases between the germline ends. The CDR3 region has the DNA TGCGCCAGCAGCCCTGAGGCGGGTAGGCTTAGCGAAGCTTTCTTT. This gives the protein CASSPEAGRLSEAFF.

J is TRBJ1-4 and V is TRBV6-5, with TRBD1 matching over 10 bases. From germline, CDR1 is MNHEY and CDR2 SVGAGI. This CDR3 spans 13 amino acids. Trimming took 6 bases from V and 8 from J; bases not matched to a gene: 3. The CDR3: CASRDRGREKLFF. In DNA form, the CDR3 reads TGTGCCAGCAGAGACAGGGGGCGGGAAAAACTGTTTTTT.

This chain joins TRBV19 and TRBJ1-1; D uncertain. The CDR3 contains 14 residues. CDR1 is LNHDA and CDR2 is SQIVND in the germline V gene (reference sequence). Between the trimmed V and J ends, which lost 6 bases and 0 bases, there was a span of 11 bases. The CDR3 DNA is TGTGCCAGTAGCCGTCTCCCAGTGAACACTGAAGCTTTCTTT. Translation gives CASSRLPVNTEAFF.

This clone has a single count. The gene calls are TRBV19 and TRBJ1-2, with TRBD1 identical over 7 bases. The trim removed 7 bases at V and 8 bases at J, leaving 7 bases unmatched. Germline V gene sequence: CDR1 LNHDA, CDR2 SQIVND (reference sequence). This CDR3 region has 12 residues. Written as DNA, the CDR3 is TGTGCCAGTAAGAGGGGGCGCGGGGGCTACACCTTC. It translates to CASKRGRGGYTF.

V is TRBV5-6 and J is TRBJ2-5; 16 bases are shared with TRBD2. CDR3 size: 18 residues. Germline V gene data show CDR1 as SGHDT and CDR2 as YYEEEE. V was pared by 5 bases and J by 5 bases, with 12 bases of the junction left unmatched. The CDR3 loop is CASSPGLAGGPVSETQYF. CDR3 coding DNA: TGTGCCAGCAGTCCGGGACTAGCGGGGGGGCCGGTATCGGAGACCCAGTACTTC.

This clone is a singleton in its sample. The chain has TRBV25-1 and TRBJ1-4; weak D call: TRBD1 (6 bases). Germline V CDR1 and CDR2: MGHDK, SYGVNS. The CDR3 has 16 residues. Trimming removed 4 bases from V and 6 bases from J, with 18 bases in between. The CDR3 spells CASSVGVQGRDEKLFF. The CDR3 region has the DNA TGTGCCAGCAGTGTGGGGGTACAGGGAAGGGATGAAAAACTGTTTTTT. The full variable domain, with the rest looked up from reference TRBV25-1 and TRBJ1-4, is EADIYQTPRYLVIGTGKKITLECSQTMGHDKMYWYQQDPGMELHLIHYSYGVNSTEKGDLSSESTVSRIRTEHFPLTLESARPSHTSQYLCASSVGVQGRDEKLFFGSGTQLSVL.

The V call is TRBV18, the J call TRBJ1-1; possible D gene TRBD1, 5 bases. CDR3 length equals 17 residues. Looked up from germline, CDR1 is KGHSH and CDR2 is LQKENI. Between the trimmed V and J ends, which lost 3 bases and 0 bases, there was a span of 17 bases. The chain's CDR3 is CASSPDSDLSMNTEAFF. The CDR3 nucleotides read TGTGCCAGCTCACCCGACAGTGACCTCAGTATGAACACTGAAGCTTTCTTT.

The chain combines TRBV3-1 (or the pseudogene TRBV3-2) with TRBJ1-2; D not certain. V lost 4 bases, J lost 4 bases, and 10 bases lay in between. This CDR3 is built from 13 residues. Per the germline V gene, CDR1 is LGHDT and CDR2 is YNNKEL (reference sequence). The CDR3 bases are TGTGCCAGCAGCCCCCGGGAGGGCTATGGCTACACCTTC. Protein sequence: CASSPREGYGYTF.

The gene calls are TRBV27 and TRBJ1-1; perhaps TRBD1 as D (6 bases). V lost 5 bases and J 3 bases, leaving 16 bases between the germline ends. The germline gives CDR1 MNHEY, CDR2 SMNVEV (reference sequence). This CDR3 spans 15 amino acids. CDR3 sequence (DNA): TGTGCCAGCAGTCAATATACGGCAGGGGACACTGAAGCTTTCTTT. Its translation: CASSQYTAGDTEAFF.

The CDR3 DNA is TGTGCCAGCAGTTACTCTGGGGGCGCGGGGAACACTGAAGCTTTCTTT. It encodes CASSYSGGAGNTEAFF. The genes are TRBV6-5 and TRBJ1-1; D perhaps matches TRBD1 (6 bases). Germline values: CDR1 MNHEY, CDR2 SVGAGI. CDR3 length: 16 residues. V lost 0 bases and J 1 base, leaving 12 bases between the germline ends.

This clone came up once. The gene calls are TRBV24-1 and TRBJ2-1, with 8 bases that match TRBD2. Per germline, CDR1 KGHDR and CDR2 SFDVKD. The CDR3 totals 15 residues. V lost 0 bases, J lost 6 bases, and 3 bases stayed unmatched. CDR3 sequence reads: CATSDLYGRANEQFF. The CDR3 DNA reads TGTGCCACCAGTGATTTGTACGGGAGGGCCAATGAGCAGTTCTTC.

The chain carries TRBV5-8 and TRBJ2-3, with TRBD2 matching 8 bases. There are 13 residues in the CDR3. The V gene end was trimmed by 10 bases and the J gene end by 9 bases; junction bases not matched to a gene: 13. Germline assignment: CDR1 SGHTS and CDR2 YDEGEE. The DNA of the CDR3 is TGTGCCTCACATAGCGGGGACGGGGGCACGCAGTATTTT. Protein sequence: CASHSGDGGTQYF. The variable domain in full, with the rest retrieved from reference TRBV5-8 and TRBJ2-3, is EAGVTQSPTHLIKTRGQQATLRCSPISGHTSVYWYQQALGLGLQFLLWYDEGEERNRGNFPPRFSGRQFPNYSSELNVNALELEDSALYLCASHSGDGGTQYFGPGTRLTVL.